This T cell receptor beta chain was found in a study of blood T cells in healthy people across ages. Study results and caveats: PBMCs went unsorted, and a conclusive naive versus antigen-experienced comparison was therefore prevented.

The second PCR ran about 7 to 12 cycles with a sample-barcoded 5' primer and J-beta primers. CDR3-containing paired-end reads numbering at least 2.5 million came from each sample. Each CDR3 protein gets one entry after TCRdb re-called the 5' RACE reads with MiXCR. The sample records 1.8 million or so distinct CDR3 sequences, about 39% being singletons. Concerning this clonotype itself: What it binds is not known.

Each donor's blood draw was 8.5 to 10 milliliters of peripheral blood. Extractions gave at least 6 micrograms of total RNA per sample. Trimming took 7 bases from V and 5 from J; bases not matched to a gene: 15. The CDR3 loop spans 16 amino acids. CDR1 and CDR2 (germline): MDHEN, SYDVKM. This chain uses TRBV28 with TRBJ2-7; 9 bases are a match to TRBD1. Sequenced: blood. The clonotype comes from a human donor in good health. The CDR3 region is CASMVPLGTGMHEQYF. CDR3 coding DNA: TGTGCCAGCATGGTCCCGTTAGGGACAGGGATGCACGAGCAGTACTTC.